These 32 T cell receptor beta chains share one sample of origin, sequenced in a study of PD-1 blockade in classical Hodgkin lymphoma. Regarding time point: cycle 4 day 1 (C4D1), after 6 weeks of nivolumab. In every patient, relapse followed autologous stem cell transplantation, while exposure to brentuximab vedotin differed. Magnetic negative selection isolated CD8+ T cells from thawed PBMCs. Produced via immunoSEQ multiplex PCR; TCRdb's table is partial and in-frame only. This sample yields some 2,900 clones, of which approximately 80% are seen a single time; roughly 27% belongs to the top ten. The sequences come from CD8+ T cells from blood, collected before the fourth cycle of nivolumab. These receptor sequences come from a human donor with classical Hodgkin lymphoma.

CDR3 residues: CASSRRLAGAKETQYF. DNA of the CDR3: TGTGCCAGCAGTCGCCGACTAGCGGGGGCTAAGGAGACCCAGTACTTC. V and J are TRBV27 and TRBJ2-5, with 12 bases identical to TRBD2. The germline V gene encodes CDR1 MNHEY and CDR2 SMNVEV (reference sequence). The CDR3 is made up of 16 amino acids. V lost 5 bases to trimming and J lost 5 bases; unmatched junction nucleotides: 9.

The gene calls are TRBV7-9 and TRBJ2-7, with D possibly matching TRBD1 (6 bases). This CDR3 is built from 12 residues. V shed 5 bases and J shed 4 bases, with 9 bases lying between them. Germline V gene data show CDR1 as SEHNR and CDR2 as FQNEAQ (reference sequence). CDR3 in amino acids: CASSRTGYEQYF. The CDR3 region has the DNA TGTGCCAGCAGCCGAACAGGGTACGAGCAGTACTTC.

Relative to its sample, this clone is large (0.1 to 1%). This sequence joins TRBV9 and TRBJ2-5; D remains unclear. The CDR3 spans 14 residues. Germline loops: CDR1 SGDLS, CDR2 YYNGEE. With 2 bases removed from V and 5 bases from J, the gap between germline ends came to 13 bases. The CDR3 sequence is CASSVKGGVETQYF. CDR3 nucleotides: TGTGCCAGCAGCGTTAAAGGCGGCGTCGAGACCCAGTACTTC. The full variable domain, completed using reference TRBV9 and TRBJ2-5, is DSGVTQTPKHLITATGQRVTLRCSPRSGDLSVYWYQQSLDQGLQFLIQYYNGEERAKGNILERFSAQQFPDLHSELNLSSLELGDSALYFCASSVKGGVETQYFGPGTRLLVL.

The chain couples TRBV29-1 to TRBJ2-3; no definite D call. Per germline, CDR1 SQVTM and CDR2 ANQGSEA. The CDR3 runs 10 residues. Trimming took off 1 base at V and 6 bases at J, with 2 bases between the two ends. The DNA of the CDR3 is TGCAGCGTTGAAGTGGATACGCAGTATTTT. Translation: CSVEVDTQYF.

This clone was found a few times. The chain combines TRBV29-1 with TRBJ1-1; 9 nucleotides line up with TRBD1. The CDR3 contains 13 residues. From germline, CDR1 is SQVTM and CDR2 ANQGSEA. Losses at the gene ends were 7 bases for V and 4 bases for J; bases not matched to a gene: 7. CDR3 sequence reads: CSGRGQGITEAFF. CDR3 bases: TGCAGCGGGAGGGGACAGGGAATCACTGAAGCTTTCTTT.

The rearrangement uses TRBV2 and TRBJ2-1; TRBD2 matches 7 bases. The CDR3 spans 17 residues. The V segment lost 8 bases and the J segment 1 base; nucleotides outside the gene matches: 14. Germline assignment: CDR1 SNHLY and CDR2 FYNNEI. The DNA for the CDR3 is TGTGCCAGCTCCTTTCGGAGCCGGGGGGTTTCCTACAATGAGCAGTTCTTC. Amino acids: CASSFRSRGVSYNEQFF.

The chain has TRBV6-5 and TRBJ1-4; D uncertain. CDR1 and CDR2 (germline): MNHEY, SVGAGI. Trimming pared 5 bases from V and 6 bases from J, leaving 10 bases between. The CDR3 runs 13 residues. Written as DNA, the CDR3 is TGTGCCAGCAGTGTAAACGACTATGAAAAACTGTTTTTT. Its translation is CASSVNDYEKLFF.

The chain combines TRBV27 with TRBJ2-5; 7 bases align to TRBD2. With the DNA end fitting TRBJ2-7 better, the J assignment may be wrong. CDR3 size: 15 residues. Germline lookup yields CDR1 MNHEY and CDR2 SMNVEV (reference sequence). The CDR3 region has the DNA TGTGCCAGCAGTTTATTTGGGGGGGACTCAGACGAGCAGTACTTC. This translates into CASSLFGGDSDEQYF.

CDR3 sequence (DNA): TGTGCCAGTAGTATTGGGACAGGGTGGTATGAGCAGTTCTTC. Protein sequence: CASSIGTGWYEQFF. The rearrangement joins TRBV19 to TRBJ2-1; 9 bases map to TRBD1. Trimming at V came to 3 bases and at J to 8 bases, leaving 5 bases not matched to a gene. This CDR3 region has 14 residues. The germline V gene encodes CDR1 LNHDA and CDR2 SQIVND (reference sequence). Full variable domain (outside the CDR3, taken from reference TRBV19 and TRBJ2-1): DGGITQSPKYLFRKEGQNVTLSCEQNLNHDAMYWYRQDPGQGLRLIYYSQIVNDFQKGDIAEGYSVSREKKESFPLTVTSAQKNPTAFYLCASSIGTGWYEQFFGPGTRLTVL.

The chain is built from TRBV19 and TRBJ2-1, with D perhaps matching TRBD1 or TRBD2 (5 bases each). Germline lookup yields CDR1 LNHDA and CDR2 SQIVND (reference sequence). The germline V and J ends were trimmed by 6 bases and 4 bases, with 16 bases remaining between them. CDR3 length: 15 residues. The CDR3, as DNA: TGTGCCAGTAGCTCTAACGGGGCCCTTTACAATGAGCAGTTCTTC. Amino acid sequence: CASSSNGALYNEQFF.

The chain is built from TRBV9 and TRBJ2-2, with a possible D match to TRBD1 (6 bases). Germline CDR1 and CDR2: SGDLS and YYNGEE. Between the trimmed V and J ends, which lost 3 bases and 4 bases, there was a span of 7 bases. The CDR3 runs to 13 residues. CDR3 bases: TGTGCCAGCAGCGAAGGGGGCACCGGGGAGCTGTTTTTT. Protein sequence: CASSEGGTGELFF. Full variable domain (missing parts from reference TRBV9 and TRBJ2-2): DSGVTQTPKHLITATGQRVTLRCSPRSGDLSVYWYQQSLDQGLQFLIQYYNGEERAKGNILERFSAQQFPDLHSELNLSSLELGDSALYFCASSEGGTGELFFGEGSRLTVL.

The V and J genes are TRBV27 and TRBJ1-2; D call uncertain. The CDR3 runs to 14 residues. Trimming pared 1 base from V and 3 bases from J, leaving 9 bases between. Germline loops: CDR1 MNHEY, CDR2 SMNVEV (reference sequence). The CDR3: CASSLWVGHYGYTF. The CDR3 DNA is TGTGCCAGCAGTTTATGGGTAGGGCACTATGGCTACACCTTC.

J is TRBJ1-1 and V is TRBV10-3, with TRBD1 matching 7 bases. CDR3 length: 15 amino acids. J was trimmed by 3 bases and V by 4 bases; bases with no gene match: 8. Germline assignment: CDR1 ENHRY and CDR2 SYGVKD. CDR3 region: CAISGLEGQYTEAFF. The CDR3 DNA is TGTGCCATCAGTGGCCTAGAGGGACAGTACACTGAAGCTTTCTTT.

V and J are TRBV5-1 and TRBJ2-1; 11 bases fit TRBD2. This CDR3 contains 15 residues. Trimming removed 7 bases from V and 6 bases from J; junction bases left unmatched: 9. Germline CDR1 and CDR2: SGHRS and YFSETQ. Here the CDR3 reads CASRDLAGGVNEQFF. CDR3 sequence (DNA): TGCGCCAGCCGAGATCTAGCGGGGGGTGTCAATGAGCAGTTCTTC.

V is TRBV19 and J is TRBJ1-6; tentatively, D is TRBD1 (5 bases). V shed 5 bases and J shed 3 bases, with 11 bases lying between them. The germline V gene has CDR1 LNHDA and CDR2 SQIVND (reference sequence). This CDR3 contains 15 residues. This CDR3 reads CASSLGHFYNSPLHF. In DNA, the CDR3 is TGTGCCAGTAGTCTTGGACACTTCTATAATTCACCCCTCCACTTT.

The chain is built from TRBV27 and TRBJ2-7, with 9 positions matching TRBD2. The trim removed 1 base at V and 3 bases at J, leaving 1 base unmatched. The CDR3 has 14 amino acids. The germline gives CDR1 MNHEY, CDR2 SMNVEV (reference sequence). The CDR3 region is CASSLFSGGYEQYF. The CDR3 DNA sequence: TGTGCCAGCAGTTTATTTAGCGGGGGCTACGAGCAGTACTTC.

This chain connects TRBV27 to TRBJ2-7; D possibly uses TRBD1 or TRBD2 (5 bases each). CDR1 and CDR2 from the germline V gene are MNHEY and SMNVEV (reference sequence). This CDR3 is built from 13 residues. Trimming removed 6 bases from V and 2 bases from J, with 11 bases in between. CDR3 protein: CASSAGATYEQYF. The CDR3, as DNA: TGTGCCAGCAGCGCCGGGGCCACCTACGAGCAGTACTTC.

The chain uses TRBV5-8 and TRBJ1-1; D gene uncertain. Germline assignment: CDR1 SGHTS and CDR2 YDEGEE. V lost 2 bases and J lost 6, with 5 bases in between. The CDR3 extends over 11 amino acids. The CDR3 sequence is CASSFAAEAFF. Written as DNA, the CDR3 is TGTGCCAGCAGCTTCGCCGCTGAAGCTTTCTTT. The variable domain in full, completed from reference TRBV5-8 and TRBJ1-1, reads EAGVTQSPTHLIKTRGQQATLRCSPISGHTSVYWYQQALGLGLQFLLWYDEGEERNRGNFPPRFSGRQFPNYSSELNVNALELEDSALYLCASSFAAEAFFGQGTRLTVV.

The chain combines TRBV5-1 with TRBJ2-1, with D uncertain. The CDR3 length is 16 residues. Germline V gives CDR1 SGHRS, CDR2 YFSETQ. The germline V and J ends were trimmed by 4 bases and 0 bases, with 14 bases remaining between them. The CDR3 DNA is TGCGCCAGCAGCAAAGTAAGCATGAGCTCCTACAATGAGCAGTTCTTC. This encodes CASSKVSMSSYNEQFF.

The count of this clone is one. The chain recombines TRBV28 with TRBJ2-6; D remains unclear. Between the trimmed V and J ends, which lost 2 bases and 4 bases, there was a span of 9 bases. The CDR3 length is 15 residues. The germline gives CDR1 MDHEN, CDR2 SYDVKM. CDR3 DNA sequence: TGTGCCAGCAGTTTAGGGGTAGACGGGGCCAACGTCCTGACTTTC. Its protein is CASSLGVDGANVLTF.

This rearrangement joins TRBV27 to TRBJ2-5; D unclear. Deletions cut 0 bases from V and 5 bases from J, with 10 bases between. This CDR3 region has 14 residues. The germline gives CDR1 MNHEY, CDR2 SMNVEV (reference sequence). This chain's CDR3 is CASSLSESTETQYF. The DNA of the CDR3 is TGTGCCAGCAGTTTATCAGAGAGCACGGAGACCCAGTACTTC.

This rearrangement joins TRBV25-1 to TRBJ2-2, with a weak D call TRBD1 (6 bases). Trimming took off 10 bases at V and 7 bases at J, with 13 bases between the two ends. The germline V gene encodes CDR1 MGHDK and CDR2 SYGVNS. This CDR3 has 12 residues. The CDR3 region has the DNA TGTGCCACACAGGGTTGGGGCGGGGAGCTGTTTTTT. Residues: CATQGWGGELFF.

This clone was seen once. V usage is TRBV2 and J usage is TRBJ2-2, with D maybe TRBD1 (5 bases). The germline CDR1 and CDR2 sequences are SNHLY and FYNNEI. Trimming left V 3 bases short and J 0 bases short, with 11 bases between. The CDR3 spans 16 residues. CDR3 region: CASSDWTFANTGELFF. CDR3 coding DNA: TGTGCCAGCAGTGACTGGACATTCGCGAACACCGGGGAGCTGTTTTTT.

The chain combines TRBV4-2 with TRBJ2-5, with 10 nucleotides matching TRBD2. V was pared by 0 bases and J by 2 bases, with 3 bases of the junction left unmatched. From germline, CDR1 is LGHNA and CDR2 YNFKEQ. The CDR3 is made up of 16 amino acids. Here the CDR3 reads CASSQDRAGGQETQYF. The CDR3 DNA sequence: TGTGCCAGCAGCCAAGATAGAGCGGGGGGGCAAGAGACCCAGTACTTC.

The V gene is TRBV9, the J gene TRBJ1-2; D unclear. The V end was cut by 0 bases, the J end by 6 bases, with 6 bases between. Germline V CDR1 and CDR2: SGDLS, YYNGEE. This CDR3 contains 12 residues. CDR3 amino acids: CASSVGRDGYTF. The CDR3, as DNA: TGTGCCAGCAGCGTAGGTCGGGATGGCTACACCTTC.

The chain has TRBV27 and TRBJ2-6; tentatively, D is TRBD1 or TRBD2 (6 bases each). Germline CDR1 is MNHEY and CDR2 is SMNVEV (reference sequence). This CDR3 has 18 amino acids. V lost 2 bases to trimming and J lost 0 bases, with 14 bases between them. The CDR3 sequence is CASSLIGGRPSGANVLTF. The CDR3 DNA follows: TGTGCCAGCAGTTTAATAGGGGGGAGGCCCTCTGGGGCCAACGTCCTGACTTTC.

The chain uses TRBV28 and TRBJ1-1; 8 nucleotides agree with TRBD1. The CDR3 is made up of 14 amino acids. The J segment lost 3 bases and the V segment lost 5 bases, leaving 5 bases of the junction unmatched. Germline CDR1 MDHEN, CDR2 SYDVKM. The CDR3 sequence is CASSPTGVDTEAFF. The CDR3 coding sequence is TGTGCCAGCAGTCCGACAGGGGTGGACACTGAAGCTTTCTTT. Looking up the rest from reference TRBV28 and TRBJ1-1 gives the full variable domain: DVKVTQSSRYLVKRTGEKVFLECVQDMDHENMFWYRQDPGLGLRLIYFSYDVKMKEKGDIPEGYSVSREKKERFSLILESASTNQTSMYLCASSPTGVDTEAFFGQGTRLTVV.

This sequence joins TRBV7-9 and TRBJ2-1, with D possibly being TRBD1 or TRBD2 (5 bases each). The CDR3 is 14 amino acids. Trimming cost V 2 bases and J 7 bases, with 12 bases left between them. Germline assignment: CDR1 SEHNR and CDR2 FQNEAQ (reference sequence). CDR3 nucleotide sequence: TGTGCCAGCAGCTTACCCACGAGGGGAAATGAGCAGTTCTTC. This sequence encodes CASSLPTRGNEQFF.

This sequence joins TRBV29-1 and TRBJ2-7; TRBD1 agrees at 7 bases. The trim removed 4 bases at V and 5 bases at J, leaving 8 bases unmatched. The CDR3 loop spans 13 amino acids. Per the germline V gene, CDR1 is SQVTM and CDR2 is ANQGSEA. CDR3 nucleotides: TGCAGCGTTGTGTTGGACAGGTATCACGAGCAGTACTTC. It yields the protein CSVVLDRYHEQYF.

This clone appeared a single time. In nucleotides, the CDR3 is TGTGCCAGCAGCGTACGGGACTACTCTGGAAACACCATATATTTT. It yields the protein CASSVRDYSGNTIYF. The chain combines TRBV5-6 with TRBJ1-3; TRBD1 might be the D (5 bases). The germline gives CDR1 SGHDT, CDR2 YYEEEE. Trimming took off 4 bases at V and 0 bases at J, with 11 bases between the two ends. The CDR3 is 15 amino acids.

This clone was seen a few times. V and J are TRBV7-6 and TRBJ1-5; weak D call: TRBD1 (6 bases). CDR1 SGHVS and CDR2 FNYEAQ come from the germline V gene. The CDR3 extends over 13 amino acids. Trimming left V 5 bases short and J 7 bases short, with 12 bases between. The CDR3 region has the DNA TGTGCCAGCAGCACAGGGTATTTGCAGCCCCAGCATTTT. It codes for CASSTGYLQPQHF.

V is TRBV2 and J is TRBJ1-1, with a possible D match to TRBD1 (6 bases). The germline V and J ends were trimmed by 5 bases and 8 bases, with 9 bases remaining between them. CDR1 SNHLY and CDR2 FYNNEI come from the germline V gene. CDR3 length: 11 residues. The CDR3 region is CASSPRGEAFF. The CDR3 DNA sequence: TGTGCCAGCAGTCCAAGGGGGGAAGCTTTCTTT.